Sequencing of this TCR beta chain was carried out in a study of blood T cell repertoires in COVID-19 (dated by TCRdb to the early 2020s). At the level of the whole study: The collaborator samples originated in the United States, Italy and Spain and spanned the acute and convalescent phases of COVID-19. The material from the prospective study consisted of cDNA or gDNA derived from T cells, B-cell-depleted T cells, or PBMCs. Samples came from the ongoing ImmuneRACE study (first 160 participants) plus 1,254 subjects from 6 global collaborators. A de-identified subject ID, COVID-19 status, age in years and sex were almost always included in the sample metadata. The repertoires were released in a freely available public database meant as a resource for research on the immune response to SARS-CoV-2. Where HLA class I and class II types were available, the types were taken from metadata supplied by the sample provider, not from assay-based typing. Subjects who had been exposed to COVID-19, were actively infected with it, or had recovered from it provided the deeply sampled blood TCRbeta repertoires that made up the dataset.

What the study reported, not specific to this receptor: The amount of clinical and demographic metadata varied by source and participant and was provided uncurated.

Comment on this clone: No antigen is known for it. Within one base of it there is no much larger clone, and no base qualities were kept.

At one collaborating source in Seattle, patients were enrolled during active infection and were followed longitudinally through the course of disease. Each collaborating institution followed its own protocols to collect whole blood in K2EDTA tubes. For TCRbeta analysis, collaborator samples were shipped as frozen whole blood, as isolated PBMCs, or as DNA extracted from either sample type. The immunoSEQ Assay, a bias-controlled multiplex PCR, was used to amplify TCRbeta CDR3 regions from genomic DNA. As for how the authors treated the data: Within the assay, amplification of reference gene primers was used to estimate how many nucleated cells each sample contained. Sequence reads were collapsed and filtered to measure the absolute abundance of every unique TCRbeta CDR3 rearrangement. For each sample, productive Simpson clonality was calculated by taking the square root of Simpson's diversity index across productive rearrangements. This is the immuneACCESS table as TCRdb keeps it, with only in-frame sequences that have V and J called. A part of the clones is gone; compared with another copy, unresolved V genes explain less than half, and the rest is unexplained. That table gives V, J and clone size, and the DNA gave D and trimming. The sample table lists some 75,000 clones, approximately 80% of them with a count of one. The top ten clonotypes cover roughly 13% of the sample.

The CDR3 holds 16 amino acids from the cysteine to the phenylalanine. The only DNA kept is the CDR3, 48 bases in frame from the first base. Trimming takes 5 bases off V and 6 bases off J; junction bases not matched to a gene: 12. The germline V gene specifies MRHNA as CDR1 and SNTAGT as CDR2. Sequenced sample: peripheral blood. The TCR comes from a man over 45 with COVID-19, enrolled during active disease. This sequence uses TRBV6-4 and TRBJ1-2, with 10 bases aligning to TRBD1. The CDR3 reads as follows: CASSNVPGQGIDGYTF. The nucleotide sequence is TGTGCCAGCAGTAACGTTCCGGGACAGGGGATCGATGGCTACACCTTC.